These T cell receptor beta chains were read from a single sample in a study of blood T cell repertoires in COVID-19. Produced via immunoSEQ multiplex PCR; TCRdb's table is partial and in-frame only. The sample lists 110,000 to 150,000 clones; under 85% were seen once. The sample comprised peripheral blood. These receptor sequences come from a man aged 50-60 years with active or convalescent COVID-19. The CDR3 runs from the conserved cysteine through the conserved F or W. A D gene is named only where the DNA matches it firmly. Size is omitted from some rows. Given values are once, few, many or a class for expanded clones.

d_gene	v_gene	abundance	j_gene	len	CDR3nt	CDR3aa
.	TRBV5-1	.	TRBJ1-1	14	TGCGCCAGCAGCTTGGGTAGACAGGAGAATGAAGCTTTCTTT	CASSLGRQENEAFF
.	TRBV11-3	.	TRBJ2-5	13	TGTGCCAGCAGCCCTAATAGGGGGGAGACCCAGTACTTC	CASSPNRGETQYF
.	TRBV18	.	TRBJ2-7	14	TGTGCCAGCTCACCGCCTTACGGGGTCCACGAGCAGTACTTC	CASSPPYGVHEQYF
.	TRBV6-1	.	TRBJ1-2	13	TGTGCCAGCAGTGAAATTGGAACGGGTGGCTACACCTTC	CASSEIGTGGYTF
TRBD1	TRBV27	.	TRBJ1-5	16	TGTGCCAGCAGTTTACCCGGCGACAGGGGCAATCAGCCCCAGCATTTT	CASSLPGDRGNQPQHF
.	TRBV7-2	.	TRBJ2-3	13	TGTGCCAGCAGTGACCGGGGAGCAGATACGCAGTATTTT	CASSDRGADTQYF
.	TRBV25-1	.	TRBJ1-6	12	TGTGCCAGCAAATCAGGGGATCGACCCCTCCACTTT	CASKSGDRPLHF
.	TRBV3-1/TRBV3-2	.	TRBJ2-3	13	TGTGCCAGCAGCCAAGTTGGTAGAGATACGCAGTATTTT	CASSQVGRDTQYF
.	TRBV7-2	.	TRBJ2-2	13	TGTGCCAGCAGCTTAGCAGGAGCCGGGGAGCTGTTTTTT	CASSLAGAGELFF
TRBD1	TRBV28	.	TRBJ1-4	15	TGTGCCAGCAGTTCCCCACAGGGGCCTAATGAAAAACTGTTTTTT	CASSSPQGPNEKLFF
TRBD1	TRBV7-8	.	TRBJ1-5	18	TGTGCCAGCAGCTCACGCCCCGGGACAGAATATAGCAATCAGCCCCAGCATTTT	CASSSRPGTEYSNQPQHF
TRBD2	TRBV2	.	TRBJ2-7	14	TGTGCCAGCAGAGGACTAGCGGGGATAGGCGAGCAGTACTTC	CASRGLAGIGEQYF
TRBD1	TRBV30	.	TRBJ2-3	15	TGTGCTACTCTCTCCGGGACAGGGGGCACAGATACGCAGTATTTT	CATLSGTGGTDTQYF
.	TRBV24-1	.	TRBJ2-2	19	TGTGCCACCAGTGACTCCCGGGGAAGCAGCTTTACGAACACCGGGGAGCTGTTTTTT	CATSDSRGSSFTNTGELFF
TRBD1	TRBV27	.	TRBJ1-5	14	TGTGCCAGCAGTATGGACAGGGCCAGGCAGCCCCAGCATTTT	CASSMDRARQPQHF
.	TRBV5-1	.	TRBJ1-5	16	TGCGCCAGCAGCTTGGATGGGGGCGCGGGCAATCAGCCCCAGCATTTT	CASSLDGGAGNQPQHF
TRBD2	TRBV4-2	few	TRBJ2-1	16	TGTGCCAGCAGCCAAGACGGTGGCGGGAGGGGCAATGAGCAGTTCTTC	CASSQDGGGRGNEQFF
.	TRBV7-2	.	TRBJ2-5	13	TGTGCCAGCAGCTTACGGGGAGGAGAGACCCAGTACTTC	CASSLRGGETQYF
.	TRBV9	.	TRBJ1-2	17	TGTGCCAGCAGCGTACGAGGCCCTTACAGGGACCTCTGTGGCTACACCTTC	CASSVRGPYRDLCGYTF
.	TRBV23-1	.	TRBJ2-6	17	TGCGCCAGCACCTACTCCGAAGGGGGCTCTGGGGCCAACGTCCTGACTTTC	CASTYSEGGSGANVLTF
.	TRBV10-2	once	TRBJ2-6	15	TGCGCCAGCAGTGAAGTACTCTCTGGGGCCAACGTCCTGACTTTC	CASSEVLSGANVLTF
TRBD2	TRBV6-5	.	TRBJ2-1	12	TGTGCCAGCAGTCTCCCGGGAGGTGAGCAGTTCTTC	CASSLPGGEQFF
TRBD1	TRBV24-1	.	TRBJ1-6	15	TGTGCCACCAGTGCTAGGGACAGGGTACGTTCACCCCTCCACTTT	CATSARDRVRSPLHF
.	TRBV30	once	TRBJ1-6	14	TGTGCCTCGTCCTCGGGGGTGGAGAATTCACCCCTCCACTTT	CASSSGVENSPLHF
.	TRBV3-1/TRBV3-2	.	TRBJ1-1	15	TGTGCCAGCAGCCAAGGTTGGACAACCAACCCTGAAGCTTTCTTT	CASSQGWTTNPEAFF
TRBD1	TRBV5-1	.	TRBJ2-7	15	TGCGCCAGCAGCAACCGGGACAGGGGGTCCTACGAGCAGTACTTC	CASSNRDRGSYEQYF
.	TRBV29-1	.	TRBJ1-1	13	TGCAGCGTTGGTCGGGTTCCGAACACTGAAGCTTTCTTT	CSVGRVPNTEAFF
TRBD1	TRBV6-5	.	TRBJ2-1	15	TGTGCCAGCACCAGAAGACAGGGGATGAACAATGAGCAGTTCTTC	CASTRRQGMNNEQFF
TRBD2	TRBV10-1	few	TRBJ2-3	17	TGCGCCAGCAGTGAGTCGGGGACTAGCGGGAGATCAGATACGCAGTATTTT	CASSESGTSGRSDTQYF